The present entry profiles one T cell receptor (beta chain) with its context. Its antigen is unidentified. Per germline, CDR1 SQVTM and CDR2 ANQGSEA. CDR3 size: 14 residues. Trimming cost V 4 bases and J 5 bases, with 17 bases left between them. The data belong to a study of human T cells and chemical hapten exposure. Across the whole study: All patients underwent weekly scalp dosing with diphenylcyclopropenone for the full approximately 25-week study. Upper-back patch tests with 0.01% DPC were read at 6 days. The variation in per-sample TCR yields arose mainly from small differences in pooled library volumes. Whole-study results and caveats: With regard to DPC sensitization, TCRs above 1 in 1000 frequency did not change.

In TCRdb, the RACE reads were re-called with MiXCR into one record per CDR3 protein. The sample records 240,000 or so distinct CDR3 sequences, about 9% being singletons. The time point is: pre-sensitization, week 0. Specified treatment: therapeutic diphenylcyclopropenone sensitization with weekly scalp DPC. The chain has TRBV29-1 and TRBJ1-1; a weak D match, TRBD1 (5 bases). The source is a woman between 40 and 55 years old with alopecia areata. Some clones in this sample may be carry-over from other donors' samples. Specimen: whole blood, collected in connection with sensitization to the hapten diphenylcyclopropenone (DPC). The chain's CDR3 is CSVGAGEVETEAFF. The CDR3, as DNA: TGCAGCGTTGGGGCGGGGGAGGTTGAAACTGAAGCTTTCTTT.